What follows are 25 T cell receptor beta chains derived from one specimen sequenced in a study of T cells in Graves' hyperthyroidism and ophthalmopathy. TCR beta CDR3 region amplification was performed from RNA transcripts. First-round RT-PCR of the TCR CDR3 relied on the HTBI primer set. TCRdb itself ran the multiplex PCR reads through MiXCR, one entry per CDR3 protein. There are a few hundred thousand distinct CDR3 sequences in the sample; roughly a sixth occur only once, and 25% to 35% lies in the top ten. The specimen was blood. Receptors were obtained from a woman in her 30s with Graves' ophthalmopathy.

Remarks on this clonotype: This may be a read error, as it is one base from a much larger clone. V and J are TRBV7-2 and TRBJ2-7, with D possibly TRBD1 on 5 matching bases. Germline loops: CDR1 SGHTA, CDR2 FQGNSA. The CDR3 spans 16 residues. For the CDR3, the DNA is TGTGTCAGCAGCTTAAGTTCTATCTCAGGGAACTACGAGCAGTACTTC. Translation gives CVSSLSSISGNYEQYF.

The chain carries TRBV20-1 and TRBJ2-6, with TRBD1 as a possible D gene (6 bases). This CDR3 region has 14 residues. Trimming stripped 5 bases from V and 2 bases from J, with 10 bases between. The V gene's germline CDR1 is DFQATT and CDR2 SNEGSKA (reference sequence). Here the CDR3 reads CSARDNAGANVLTF. As DNA, the CDR3 is TGCAGTGCTCGGGACAATGCTGGGGCCAACGTCCTGACTTTC.

This clonotype has only a few counts. A much larger clone differs from this one at a single base, so this may be a read error. The genes are TRBV28 and TRBJ2-1; no firm D call. The germline V gene has CDR1 MDHEN and CDR2 SYDVKM. Trimming stripped 6 bases from V and 0 bases from J, with 3 bases between. The CDR3 has 12 amino acids. The chain's CDR3 is CASRDSYNEQFF. In DNA form, the CDR3 reads TGTGCCAGCAGGGACTCCTACAATGAGCAGTTCTTC.

This clonotype has a count of ten or more. The genes are TRBV6-1 and TRBJ1-2; 8 bases align to TRBD1. V lost 6 bases, J lost 4 bases, and 7 bases stayed unmatched. CDR3 length equals 14 residues. CDR1 and CDR2 (germline): MNHNS, SASEGT. Written as DNA, the CDR3 is TGTGCCAGCAGAGAGACAGGGGTTAGCTATGGCTACACCTTC. Its translation is CASRETGVSYGYTF.

There are many counts of this clonotype. The chain links TRBV20-1 to TRBJ2-5; 11 bases are a match to TRBD2. Trimming took 0 bases from V and 1 from J; bases not matched to a gene: 4. The V gene's germline CDR1 is DFQATT and CDR2 SNEGSKA (reference sequence). This CDR3 is built from 16 residues. The CDR3 DNA reads as TGCAGTGCTAGAGAGACTAGCGGGGCTCCCCAAGAGACCCAGTACTTC. Its protein product is CSARETSGAPQETQYF.

This clonotype was recorded many times. This chain uses TRBV28 with TRBJ2-7; TRBD1 agrees at 7 bases. CDR1 MDHEN and CDR2 SYDVKM come from the germline V gene. V lost 8 bases and J lost 3; bases outside the gene matches: 7. This CDR3 contains 13 residues. The CDR3 nucleotides read TGTGCCAGCGGCGGACAGGTCCTCTACGAGCAGTACTTC. This codes for CASGGQVLYEQYF.

V and J are TRBV10-1 and TRBJ1-1, with 9 bases fitting TRBD1. Germline CDR1 reads WNHNN; CDR2 reads SYGVQD (reference sequence). The trim removed 7 bases at V and 1 base at J, leaving 7 bases unmatched. This CDR3 has 15 residues. The DNA of the CDR3 is TGCGCCAGCAACCCCGGACAGGGGCAGAACACTGAAGCTTTCTTT. It specifies CASNPGQGQNTEAFF.

The table lists this clonotype with a few counts. V gene TRBV29-1 combines with J gene TRBJ2-1; 10 bases are shared with TRBD2. CDR1 is SQVTM and CDR2 is ANQGSEA in the germline V gene. Trimming cost V 6 bases and J 9 bases; bases outside gene matches: 5. There are 12 residues in the CDR3. The CDR3 DNA follows: TGCAGCGTCTTAGCGGGAGGAGGTGAGCAGTTCTTC. As protein: CSVLAGGGEQFF.

This clonotype was recorded many times. V and J are TRBV2 and TRBJ2-7; D is possibly TRBD2 (6 bases). This CDR3 contains 12 residues. Germline loops: CDR1 SNHLY, CDR2 FYNNEI. The V end lost 10 bases, the J end lost 5 bases, and 15 bases lay between the germline ends. Here the CDR3 reads CATVILAHEQYF. As DNA, the CDR3 is TGTGCCACTGTTATACTAGCACACGAGCAGTACTTC.

This clonotype was observed many times. The gene calls are TRBV5-1 and TRBJ2-1, with 11 bases aligning to TRBD2. The CDR3 sequence is 17 residues long. Germline lookup yields CDR1 SGHRS and CDR2 YFSETQ. After removal of 4 bases from V and 0 bases from J, the junction contained 6 bases not matched to a gene. Here the CDR3 reads CASSIGLAGFSYNEQFF. For the CDR3, the DNA is TGCGCCAGCAGCATCGGACTAGCGGGCTTCTCCTACAATGAGCAGTTCTTC.

This clonotype was seen ten or more times. The chain links TRBV12-3 or TRBV12-4 to TRBJ2-1; 8 bases match TRBD1. Unmatched junction bases numbered 6, after V lost 5 bases and J lost 6 bases. This CDR3 region has 14 residues. The CDR3 sequence: CASSRTGWGNEQFF. DNA for the CDR3: TGTGCCAGCAGTCGGACAGGGTGGGGCAATGAGCAGTTCTTC.

The chain has TRBV27 and TRBJ2-2; the match to TRBD2 covers 7 bases. CDR3 length equals 15 residues. Germline CDR1 and CDR2: MNHEY and SMNVEV (reference sequence). The trim removed 6 bases at V and 5 bases at J, leaving 9 bases unmatched. In nucleotides, the CDR3 is TGTGCCAGCAGGTGGTATTGGGAGGGGACCGGGGAGCTGTTTTTT. This codes for CASRWYWEGTGELFF.

This clonotype was seen ten or more times. The V call is TRBV30, the J call TRBJ1-1, with D possibly being TRBD1 (5 bases). Germline V lookup: CDR1 GTSNPN, CDR2 SVGIG (reference sequence). Trimming removed 4 bases from V and 5 bases from J, with 17 bases in between. This CDR3 comprises 14 residues. The CDR3 sequence is CAWNRQGGGTEAFF. The CDR3 DNA follows: TGTGCCTGGAATCGGCAGGGAGGCGGAACTGAAGCTTTCTTT. The complete variable domain, with remaining parts taken from reference TRBV30 and TRBJ1-1, reads SQTIHQWPATLVQPVGSPLSLECTVEGTSNPNLYWYRQAAGRGLQLLFYSVGIGQISSEVPQNLSASRPQDRQFILSSKKLLLSDSGFYLCAWNRQGGGTEAFFGQGTRLTVV.

This clonotype was detected many times. CDR3: CASSEGGKTQYF. The DNA of the CDR3 is TGTGCCAGCAGTGAGGGAGGGAAGACCCAGTACTTC. The rearrangement uses TRBV28 and TRBJ2-5, with 7 bases identical to TRBD2. The J segment lost 6 bases and the V segment lost 5 bases, leaving 3 bases of the junction unmatched. The V gene's germline CDR1 is MDHEN and CDR2 SYDVKM. The CDR3 covers 12 residues.

In the case of this clonotype: The conserved closing phenylalanine or tryptophan is absent in this CDR3, likely reflecting a read error. The J gene is TRBJ2-7, the V gene TRBV19, with D tentatively TRBD2 (6 bases). Germline V gives CDR1 LNHDA, CDR2 SQIVND (reference sequence). The germline V and J ends were trimmed by 5 bases and 4 bases, with 18 bases remaining between them. CDR3 length: 15 residues. The DNA for the CDR3 is TGTGCCAGTAGTCGGGAGACAGCAAATCGGTACGAGCAGTACCTC. It specifies CASSRETANRYEQYL.

This clonotype was seen repeatedly, ten times or more. The chain joins TRBV20-1 to TRBJ2-3, with D possibly being TRBD2 (6 bases). V lost 0 bases, J lost 2 bases, and 12 bases lay in between. The CDR3 contains 15 residues. The germline CDR1 and CDR2 sequences are DFQATT and SNEGSKA (reference sequence). The CDR3: CSAREDYRSTDTQYF. Written as DNA, the CDR3 is TGCAGTGCTAGAGAGGACTACCGATCCACAGATACGCAGTATTTT.

V gene TRBV12-3 or TRBV12-4 combines with J gene TRBJ2-6; D tentatively reads TRBD1 or TRBD2 (5 bases each). V shed 6 bases and J shed 4 bases, with 19 bases lying between them. The CDR3 runs 17 residues. CDR3 in DNA: TGTGCCAGCAGGCCAATCCGGGGCTATGGAGGGGCCAACGTCCTGACTTTC. Its translation is CASRPIRGYGGANVLTF.

This clonotype has ten or more counts. The rearrangement uses TRBV7-2 and TRBJ2-7; 10 bases match TRBD1. Germline-derived CDR1 and CDR2 are SGHTA and FQGNSA. The CDR3 has 15 amino acids. J was trimmed by 4 bases and V by 2 bases; bases with no gene match: 5. CDR3 DNA sequence: TGTGCCAGCAGCTTAACCGGGACAGGGGATTACGAGCAGTACTTC. Translated, it gives CASSLTGTGDYEQYF.

This clonotype was counted many times. This chain joins TRBV28 and TRBJ2-3, with 8 bases matching TRBD2. This CDR3 has 14 residues. J was trimmed by 4 bases and V by 5 bases; bases with no gene match: 5. Germline lookup yields CDR1 MDHEN and CDR2 SYDVKM. DNA of the CDR3: TGTGCCAGCAGTGAAGCGGGAGCAGCAGATACGCAGTATTTT. This codes for CASSEAGAADTQYF.

There are many counts of this clonotype. J is TRBJ2-7 and V is TRBV30; D unresolved. Trimming removed 0 bases at V and 5 bases at J, with 8 bases between. The germline V gene has CDR1 GTSNPN and CDR2 SVGIG (reference sequence). The CDR3 totals 12 residues. CDR3 coding DNA: TGTGCCTGGAGTGTTATTAGGGACGAGCAGTACTTC. Amino acid sequence: CAWSVIRDEQYF. Looking up the rest from reference TRBV30 and TRBJ2-7 gives the full variable domain: SQTIHQWPATLVQPVGSPLSLECTVEGTSNPNLYWYRQAAGRGLQLLFYSVGIGQISSEVPQNLSASRPQDRQFILSSKKLLLSDSGFYLCAWSVIRDEQYFGPGTRLTVT.

This clonotype was seen ten or more times. The chain couples TRBV27 to TRBJ2-1; 15 bases map to TRBD2. The V and J ends lost 6 bases and 9 bases, in that order; junction bases with no gene match: 9. Germline-derived CDR1 and CDR2 are MNHEY and SMNVEV (reference sequence). The CDR3 is 16 residues long. Written as DNA, the CDR3 is TGTGCCAGCAGAAAGGGACTAGCGGGAGGAGGGGGTGAGCAGTTCTTC. Residues: CASRKGLAGGGGEQFF.

J is TRBJ1-2 and V is TRBV29-1; D is unclear. Deletions cut 1 base from V and 7 bases from J, with 10 bases between. The CDR3 loop spans 12 amino acids. CDR1 SQVTM and CDR2 ANQGSEA come from the germline V gene. CDR3 DNA: TGCAGCGTTGAAGTCAGAACTATTGGCTACACCTTC. Its protein is CSVEVRTIGYTF.

The chain carries TRBV12-3 or TRBV12-4 and TRBJ1-4, with TRBD1 matching over 9 bases. V lost 5 bases to trimming and J lost 9 bases; unmatched junction nucleotides: 16. This CDR3 spans 17 amino acids. CDR3 bases: TGTGCCAGCAGTCCCGACAGGGGGACGGTGGGATTTAAAAAACTGTTTTTT. Residues: CASSPDRGTVGFKKLFF.

The table lists this clonotype with a few counts. The rearrangement uses TRBV20-1 and TRBJ2-7; perhaps TRBD1 as D (5 bases). Germline loops: CDR1 DFQATT, CDR2 SNEGSKA (reference sequence). Between the trimmed V and J ends, which lost 1 base and 6 bases, there was a span of 10 bases. The CDR3 is 12 amino acids. The DNA of the CDR3 is TGCAGTGCTAGAGTGGAAGGGGCCGAGCAGTACTTC. The encoded protein is CSARVEGAEQYF.

This clonotype has only a few counts. This chain links TRBV4-1 with TRBJ1-5; D gene unclear. V gave up 1 base and J gave up 5 bases, with 18 bases separating them. The germline V gene has CDR1 MGHRA and CDR2 YSYEKL. There are 17 residues in the CDR3. CDR3 in DNA: TGCGCCAGCAGCCAAGTTCTAAGGGTCCTAATGGATCAGCCCCAGCATTTT. The encoded protein is CASSQVLRVLMDQPQHF.